The 21 T cell receptor beta chains below all came from one sample that was sequenced in a study of T cells in Graves' hyperthyroidism and ophthalmopathy. TCR beta CDR3 regions were amplified from RNA. Carried out on the TCR CDR3, a first-round RT-PCR used the HTBI primer set. TCRdb redid the calling of the multiplex PCR reads with MiXCR, one entry per CDR3 protein. The sample holds approximately 480,000 distinct CDR3 sequences, about a fifth seen once. The sequenced sample was blood. The receptors were gathered from a young man with Graves' hyperthyroidism.

Of note for this clonotype: A much larger clonotype is one base distant, so this may be a read error. The chain links TRBV20-1 to TRBJ1-2; TRBD1 might be the D (6 bases). The CDR3 length is 16 residues. Germline V gives CDR1 DFQATT, CDR2 SNEGSKA (reference sequence). The CDR3 DNA reads as TGCAGTGCTAGAGATGTAAACAGACCCTCAGGGGATGGCTTCACCTTC. This translates into CSARDVNRPSGDGFTF.

This clonotype occurred many times. V and J are TRBV12-3 or TRBV12-4 and TRBJ2-5; 7 bases fit TRBD2. V shed 3 bases and J 6 bases; nucleotides not matched to a gene: 4. The CDR3 covers 13 residues. This chain's CDR3 is CASSFLGGKTQYF. The DNA of the CDR3 is TGTGCCAGCAGTTTTCTCGGGGGGAAGACCCAGTACTTC.

The table lists this clonotype with many counts. The chain carries TRBV4-1 and TRBJ1-5, with D unclear. Germline CDR1 MGHRA, CDR2 YSYEKL. The CDR3 spans 14 residues. Trimming removed 1 base at V and 4 bases at J, with 8 bases between. The CDR3 region is CASSQGAGNQPQHF. In DNA, the CDR3 is TGCGCCAGCAGCCAAGGTGCGGGGAATCAGCCCCAGCATTTT.

This clonotype has at least ten counts. J is TRBJ2-2 and V is TRBV19; weak D call: TRBD1 (5 bases). The CDR3 consists of 14 residues. Trimming cost V 3 bases and J 1 base, with 6 bases left between them. Germline V gene lookup returns CDR1 LNHDA and CDR2 SQIVND (reference sequence). Here the CDR3 reads CASSIDRNTGELFF. In nucleotides, the CDR3 is TGTGCCAGTAGTATCGACAGGAACACCGGGGAGCTGTTTTTT.

Ten or more counts support this clonotype. This rearrangement joins TRBV28 to TRBJ2-5, with unresolved D. Trimming removed 1 base at V and 1 base at J, with 4 bases between. The germline V gene encodes CDR1 MDHEN and CDR2 SYDVKM. The CDR3 consists of 13 residues. Here the CDR3 reads CASSLLSQETQYF. DNA of the CDR3: TGTGCCAGCAGTTTATTGTCCCAAGAGACCCAGTACTTC.

This chain links TRBV4-1 with TRBJ1-2; D unclear. Germline CDR1 MGHRA, CDR2 YSYEKL. The V end lost 1 base, the J end lost 7 bases, and 7 bases lay between the germline ends. The CDR3 runs 12 residues. The CDR3 sequence is CASSQADRGYTF. DNA of the CDR3: TGCGCCAGCAGCCAAGCGGACCGTGGCTACACCTTC.

In this sample, this clonotype turned up many times. The CDR3 here is CASSLGSSRARDGYTF. In DNA form, the CDR3 reads TGTGCCAGCAGTTTGGGGTCGTCCCGCGCGAGGGATGGCTACACCTTC. The chain recombines TRBV6-5 with TRBJ1-2; no clear D gene. This CDR3 comprises 16 residues. Germline assignment: CDR1 MNHEY and CDR2 SVGAGI. The germline V and J ends were trimmed by 4 bases and 6 bases, with 21 bases remaining between them.

The J gene is TRBJ2-6, the V gene TRBV29-1, with TRBD1 identical over 11 bases. J gave up 2 bases and V 3 bases, and 18 bases lay outside the gene matches. The CDR3 totals 21 residues. Germline loops: CDR1 SQVTM, CDR2 ANQGSEA. The CDR3 loop is CSVDSGGGGQGAVAGANVLTF. In DNA form, the CDR3 reads TGCAGCGTTGACTCAGGGGGGGGTGGACAGGGGGCCGTCGCTGGGGCCAACGTCCTGACTTTC.

This clonotype was picked up many times. The chain has TRBV28 and TRBJ1-1; D gene uncertain. The germline V gene has CDR1 MDHEN and CDR2 SYDVKM. V was trimmed by 6 bases and J by 6 bases, leaving 8 bases between them. The CDR3 runs 11 residues. The CDR3 reads CASRGSAEAFF. CDR3 DNA sequence: TGTGCCAGCAGAGGGTCGGCTGAAGCTTTCTTT. Combining the CDR3 with reference TRBV28 and TRBJ1-1 gives the whole variable domain DVKVTQSSRYLVKRTGEKVFLECVQDMDHENMFWYRQDPGLGLRLIYFSYDVKMKEKGDIPEGYSVSREKKERFSLILESASTNQTSMYLCASRGSAEAFFGQGTRLTVV.

This clonotype was seen ten or more times. V gene TRBV12-3 or TRBV12-4 combines with J gene TRBJ1-2, with D perhaps TRBD1 (5 bases). V dropped 6 bases and J dropped 4 bases, with 18 bases sitting between them. CDR3 length: 15 residues. The CDR3 region is CASSGRGADGYGYTF. The CDR3 nucleotides are TGTGCCAGCAGCGGCCGTGGGGCTGATGGCTATGGCTACACCTTC.

Only a few counts were recorded for this clonotype. This chain connects TRBV28 to TRBJ2-7, with TRBD2 matching 7 bases. Germline V gene sequence: CDR1 MDHEN, CDR2 SYDVKM. With 6 bases clipped from V and 2 bases from J, the junction kept 10 bases outside the gene matches. The CDR3 runs to 15 residues. The CDR3: CASSEIAGPTYEQYF. The CDR3 DNA reads as TGTGCCAGCAGCGAAATAGCGGGCCCAACCTACGAGCAGTACTTC.

The J gene is TRBJ1-1, the V gene TRBV7-9, with D uncertain. The CDR3 has 14 amino acids. The germline V and J ends were trimmed by 1 base and 1 base, with 7 bases remaining between them. Germline CDR1 is SEHNR and CDR2 is FQNEAQ (reference sequence). The CDR3 loop reads CASSLGSANTEAFF. CDR3 DNA: TGTGCCAGCAGCTTAGGGTCCGCGAACACTGAAGCTTTCTTT.

This clonotype was recorded at least ten times. This chain links TRBV27 with TRBJ2-5; 7 bases map to TRBD1. V shed 4 bases and J 2 bases; nucleotides not matched to a gene: 4. In germline, CDR1 is MNHEY, CDR2 SMNVEV (reference sequence). The CDR3 loop spans 14 amino acids. CDR3 in amino acids: CASSWTGNQETQYF. The CDR3 bases are TGTGCCAGCAGTTGGACAGGAAATCAAGAGACCCAGTACTTC.

This sequence joins TRBV6-1 and TRBJ1-1; D is ambiguous. The V and J ends lost 6 bases and 4 bases respectively, with 12 bases between them. The CDR3 totals 13 residues. CDR1 is MNHNS and CDR2 is SASEGT in the germline V gene. The CDR3 bases are TGTGCCAGCAGCTCCACCCGGGGCACTGAAGCTTTCTTT. It specifies CASSSTRGTEAFF.

DNA for the CDR3: TGCGCCAGCAGCCAAACATCCCGCCTTGGCTACACCTTC. This sequence encodes CASSQTSRLGYTF. This chain uses TRBV4-1 with TRBJ1-2; D remains ambiguous. Germline assignment: CDR1 MGHRA and CDR2 YSYEKL. V lost 2 bases to trimming and J lost 7 bases, with 11 bases between them. The CDR3 loop spans 13 amino acids.

This clonotype was picked up many times. The rearrangement links TRBV6-1 to TRBJ1-2, with D maybe TRBD1 (5 bases). Trimming removed 2 bases from V and 8 bases from J, with 12 bases in between. Germline values: CDR1 MNHNS, CDR2 SASEGT. This CDR3 is 13 amino acids long. CDR3 nucleotide sequence: TGTGCCAGCAGTGAAAGTGGGGGAGTCGGCTACACCTTC. Translated, it gives CASSESGGVGYTF.

The chain has TRBV7-9 and TRBJ2-7; D is perhaps TRBD2 (6 bases). CDR1 is SEHNR, CDR2 FQNEAQ, per germline (reference sequence). The CDR3 loop spans 14 amino acids. Trimming left V 0 bases short and J 3 bases short, with 9 bases between. CDR3 nucleotide sequence: TGTGCCAGCAGCTTAGCCCCGGGGGACTACGAGCAGTACTTC. Its protein is CASSLAPGDYEQYF.

This rearrangement joins TRBV11-3 to TRBJ1-2, with a tentative D call TRBD1 (5 bases). This CDR3 is built from 15 residues. Germline V gene lookup returns CDR1 SGHNT and CDR2 YENEEA. The V and J ends lost 0 bases and 0 bases respectively, with 8 bases between them. The CDR3 region is CASSLDRDSNYGYTF. CDR3 DNA sequence: TGTGCCAGCAGCTTAGACAGGGACTCTAACTATGGCTACACCTTC.

This clonotype showed up many times. The J gene is TRBJ1-1, the V gene TRBV5-1, with a weak D call TRBD1 (6 bases). Germline-derived CDR1 and CDR2 are SGHRS and YFSETQ. Trimming stripped 4 bases from V and 3 bases from J, with 16 bases between. CDR3 length equals 15 residues. The CDR3 bases are TGCGCCAGCAGCCGTGCCACCCCAGGGGACACTGAAGCTTTCTTT. It is translated as CASSRATPGDTEAFF.

This clonotype came up many times. The chain carries TRBV19 and TRBJ1-5, with 9 bases matching TRBD1. Germline V gene data show CDR1 as LNHDA and CDR2 as SQIVND (reference sequence). The V gene end was trimmed by 10 bases and the J gene end by 1 base; junction bases not matched to a gene: 11. The CDR3 runs to 16 residues. The CDR3 spells CATHQTGTGSNQPQHF. The CDR3 region has the DNA TGTGCCACTCACCAAACCGGGACAGGGAGCAATCAGCCCCAGCATTTT. Drawing the rest from reference TRBV19 and TRBJ1-5, the complete variable domain is DGGITQSPKYLFRKEGQNVTLSCEQNLNHDAMYWYRQDPGQGLRLIYYSQIVNDFQKGDIAEGYSVSREKKESFPLTVTSAQKNPTAFYLCATHQTGTGSNQPQHFGDGTRLSIL.

This chain links TRBV28 with TRBJ1-5, with a possible D match to TRBD1 (6 bases). The CDR3 totals 17 residues. Trimming removed 5 bases at V and 3 bases at J, with 20 bases between. The V gene's germline CDR1 is MDHEN and CDR2 SYDVKM. CDR3 nucleotides: TGTGCCAGCAGTCCAGCGCTAGGGGGGGTACACAATCAGCCCCAGCATTTT. It encodes CASSPALGGVHNQPQHF.